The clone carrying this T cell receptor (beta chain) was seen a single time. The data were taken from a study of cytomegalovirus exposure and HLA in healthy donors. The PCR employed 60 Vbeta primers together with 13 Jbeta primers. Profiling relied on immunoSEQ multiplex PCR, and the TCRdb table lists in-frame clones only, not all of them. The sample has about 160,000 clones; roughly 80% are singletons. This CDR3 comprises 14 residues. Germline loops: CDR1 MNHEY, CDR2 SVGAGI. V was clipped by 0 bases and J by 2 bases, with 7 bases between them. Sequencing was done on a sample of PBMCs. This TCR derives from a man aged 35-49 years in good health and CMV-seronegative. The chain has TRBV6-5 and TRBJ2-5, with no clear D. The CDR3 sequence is CASSYSEFQETQYF. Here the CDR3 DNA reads TGTGCCAGCAGTTACTCTGAGTTTCAAGAGACCCAGTACTTC.